Sequencing of this T cell receptor beta chain was carried out in a study of beta chain features in type 1 diabetes. The CDR3 is 14 residues long. Trimming at V came to 2 bases and at J to 4 bases, leaving 4 bases not matched to a gene. Germline assignment: CDR1 GTSNPN and CDR2 SVGIG (reference sequence). Since all of the isolated RNA was reverse transcribed, expressed TCRB transcripts were what got sequenced. Assay: immunoSEQ multiplex PCR; the TCRdb copy retains only in-frame clones and omits some. This table holds around 710,000 clones, roughly 12% found once. A note on this clone: Antigen unknown.

Sorted populations were all over 95% pure. General study points: TCRB CDR3 length was moderately but significantly reduced in all four CD4+ subsets of Type 1 diabetes patients. Within patients, naive, central memory and Treg TCRB repertoires seemed more similar than within healthy donors.

The specimen was naive CD4+ T cells from blood. This clonotype was sampled from a man aged 25 to 40 with type 1 diabetes. The chain uses TRBV30 and TRBJ2-7; 11 bases match TRBD2. The CDR3 DNA is TGTGCCTGGAGTACTGGGACTAGCGGATACGAGCAGTACTTC. Protein sequence: CAWSTGTSGYEQYF.